This section outlines one T cell receptor (beta chain) sequence together with its context. The antigen is undetermined. The CDR3 is 11 residues long. Between the trimmed V and J ends, which lost 6 bases and 8 bases, there was a span of 9 bases. Germline V gene lookup returns CDR1 MNHNY and CDR2 SVGAGI (reference sequence). This entry belongs to a study of cytomegalovirus exposure and HLA in healthy donors. The donors were part of the validation cohort, which consisted of about 120 subjects and was separate from the first cohort of several hundred subjects. Data came from immunoSEQ multiplex PCR; TCRdb stores just in-frame clones and leaves some out. The table shows roughly 56,000 clones, with 85% to 95% occurring only once. Overall study results and limits: Many donors carried some public TCRs, although rarity characterized most TCR sequences.

The chain is built from TRBV6-6 and TRBJ2-3; the D is unclear. The sequence derives from a woman under 30 in good health and CMV-seropositive. The sequencing sample was made of PBMCs. The CDR3 DNA reads TGTGCCAGCAGACGCGGTGTTACGCAGTATTTT. It is translated as CASRRGVTQYF.